What follows are 10 T cell receptor beta chains derived from one specimen sequenced in a study of metastatic and nonmetastatic thyroid tumors. The entire patient cohort was treatment-naive prior to thyroid surgery. MiXCR re-clonotyped the PCR reads for TCRdb. This sample has about 37,000 clones, with roughly 13% found just once. Sequencing input: blood. The receptors stem from a female donor with papillary thyroid cancer or a benign thyroid nodule (not recorded which). Some clones in this sample may be carry-over from other donors' samples.

This clone occurred many times. The chain has TRBV11-1 and TRBJ2-6, with TRBD1 matching over 7 bases. The V gene's germline CDR1 is SGHAT and CDR2 FQDESV (reference sequence). J lost 1 base, V lost 7 bases, and 7 bases had no gene match. The CDR3 is made up of 16 amino acids. CDR3 DNA sequence: TGTGCCAGCACCGGAGCCAGGGGGTCTGGGGCCAACGTCCTGACTTTC. As protein: CASTGARGSGANVLTF.

This clone was recorded many times. The rearrangement uses TRBV6-4 and TRBJ1-2; a weak D match, TRBD1 (5 bases). Germline V gene lookup returns CDR1 MRHNA and CDR2 SNTAGT. The CDR3 covers 17 residues. Trimming took 0 bases from V and 8 from J, leaving 22 bases between them. The CDR3 DNA reads as TGTGCCAGCAGTGACTCGCACGGTAGGGGTGCCGGCGGGGGCTACACCTTC. Amino acid sequence: CASSDSHGRGAGGGYTF.

This clone has a count of ten or more. This chain uses TRBV20-1 with TRBJ2-1; 12 bases fit TRBD2. J lost 5 bases, V lost 1 base, and 6 bases had no gene match. The V gene's germline CDR1 is DFQATT and CDR2 SNEGSKA (reference sequence). The CDR3 runs 16 residues. The DNA for the CDR3 is TGCAGTGCTAGAGGGAGGACTAGCGGGAACCACAATGAGCAGTTCTTC. Protein sequence: CSARGRTSGNHNEQFF.

The CDR3 bases are TGTGCCAGCAGCTCCATCCATAACACTGAAGCTTTCTTT. Translation gives CASSSIHNTEAFF. The J gene is TRBJ1-1, the V gene TRBV7-2; D uncertain. In germline, CDR1 is SGHTA, CDR2 FQGNSA. The V and J ends lost 4 bases and 2 bases respectively, with 8 bases between them. The CDR3 spans 13 residues. Variable domain in full (rest from reference TRBV7-2 and TRBJ1-1): GAGVSQSPSNKVTEKGKDVELRCDPISGHTALYWYRQSLGQGLEFLIYFQGNSAPDKSGLPSDRFSAERTGGSVSTLTIQRTQQEDSAVYLCASSSIHNTEAFFGQGTRLTVV.

This clone was seen ten or more times. V usage is TRBV24-1 and J usage is TRBJ2-7; D may be TRBD1 (5 bases). The CDR3 is 12 residues long. From germline, CDR1 is KGHDR and CDR2 SFDVKD. Deletions cut 3 bases from V and 4 bases from J, with 6 bases between. The CDR3 DNA follows: TGTGCCACCAGTGATGGGGCTTACGAGCAGTACTTC. Translating gives CATSDGAYEQYF.

Remarks on this clone: A clone one base away is much larger, so this may be a read error. V and J are TRBV7-9 and TRBJ2-5; 7 nucleotides line up with TRBD1. V trimming: 7 bases; J trimming: 4 bases; junction bases outside the gene matches: 15. Germline V gene lookup returns CDR1 SEHNR and CDR2 FQNEAQ (reference sequence). This CDR3 region has 16 residues. CDR3 DNA: TGTGCCAGCATCCCAAGGCTAGGGGGCATAGGAGAGACCCAGTACTTC. Protein: CASIPRLGGIGETQYF.

This clone has ten or more counts. The chain uses TRBV2 and TRBJ2-6; a possible D gene is TRBD2 (5 bases). This CDR3 is built from 17 residues. Germline V lookup: CDR1 SNHLY, CDR2 FYNNEI. Between the trimmed V and J ends, which lost 7 bases and 4 bases, there was a span of 20 bases. CDR3 nucleotides: TGTGCCAGCAACCTGATGAACGGGGTTGGGGGGGCCAACGTCCTGACTTTC. This encodes CASNLMNGVGGANVLTF.

This clone is medium-sized (0.01 to 0.1%) within its sample. V usage is TRBV6-6 and J usage is TRBJ2-1; D may be TRBD2 (6 bases). CDR1 is MNHNY, CDR2 SVGAGI, per germline (reference sequence). This CDR3 comprises 14 residues. Trimming removed 2 bases at V and 5 bases at J, with 10 bases between. The DNA for the CDR3 is TGTGCCAGCAGTTACACTAGCAGGGACAATGAGCAGTTCTTC. This translates into CASSYTSRDNEQFF.

This clone was counted at least ten times. This sequence joins TRBV3-1 and TRBJ1-1; D is perhaps TRBD1 (6 bases). CDR3 length equals 14 residues. Germline CDR1 LGHDT, CDR2 YNNKEL (reference sequence). Trimming removed 3 bases at V and 5 bases at J, with 13 bases between. The DNA for the CDR3 is TGTGCCAGCAGCCAGATGAGGGGGTTAACTGAAGCTTTCTTT. Residues: CASSQMRGLTEAFF.

V gene TRBV11-2 combines with J gene TRBJ2-1; the match to TRBD2 covers 12 bases. V lost 5 bases and J lost 0; bases outside the gene matches: 8. Per germline, CDR1 SGHAT and CDR2 FQNNGV. The CDR3 runs 18 residues. The CDR3 reads CASSVASGRANSYNEQFF. The CDR3 region has the DNA TGTGCCAGCAGCGTCGCTAGCGGGAGGGCCAACTCCTACAATGAGCAGTTCTTC.